This T cell receptor beta chain comes out of a study of Graves' ophthalmopathy and Graves' hyperthyroidism. For repertoire sequencing, the TCR beta CDR3 regions were amplified from RNA transcripts. A first-round RT-PCR used HTBI primers, followed by a second-round multiplex PCR. TCRdb reanalysed the multiplex PCR reads using MiXCR and keeps one entry per CDR3 protein. The data show over a million distinct CDR3 sequences, roughly two fifths seen once. What was sequenced was peripheral blood or thyroid tissue (not recorded which). This receptor was taken from an adult man with Graves' hyperthyroidism.

CDR3 sequence (DNA): TGTGCCAGCAGTGAAGCGGAGGCAGGGTTCACCGGGGAGCTGTTTTTT. It specifies CASSEAEAGFTGELFF. This chain joins TRBV6-1 and TRBJ2-2, with D possibly being TRBD1 or TRBD2 (5 bases each). Germline values: CDR1 MNHNS, CDR2 SASEGT. The CDR3 covers 16 residues. V lost 0 bases to trimming and J lost 4 bases, with 12 bases between them.